This paragraph reports one T cell receptor beta chain. Antigen: not known. The method was immunoSEQ multiplex PCR; TCRdb's version includes in-frame clones alone and lacks a portion of them. Here the sample spans 40,000 to 45,000 clones, approximately 68% being singletons. These data belong to a study of radiotherapy plus CTLA-4 blockade in lung cancer. Study-level results: Expansion of tumor-derived TCR clones was observed in blood after radiotherapy plus ipilimumab.

In chemo-refractory metastatic non-small-cell lung cancer, patients got ipilimumab CTLA-4 blockade together with focal radiation. The input for sequencing was peripheral blood, taken from a patient treated with radiotherapy plus ipilimumab. The receptor comes from a human donor with non-small cell lung cancer who had stable disease on radiotherapy plus ipilimumab.

CDR3: CASSYDSWTEAFF. The CDR3 nucleotides read TGTGCCAGCAGTTATGATAGCTGGACAGAAGCTTTCTTT. V gene TRBV6-5 combines with J gene TRBJ1-1; D might be TRBD1 (5 bases). V lost 3 bases to trimming and J lost 8 bases, with 13 bases between them. The germline V gene has CDR1 MNHEY and CDR2 SVGAGI. The CDR3 runs to 13 residues.